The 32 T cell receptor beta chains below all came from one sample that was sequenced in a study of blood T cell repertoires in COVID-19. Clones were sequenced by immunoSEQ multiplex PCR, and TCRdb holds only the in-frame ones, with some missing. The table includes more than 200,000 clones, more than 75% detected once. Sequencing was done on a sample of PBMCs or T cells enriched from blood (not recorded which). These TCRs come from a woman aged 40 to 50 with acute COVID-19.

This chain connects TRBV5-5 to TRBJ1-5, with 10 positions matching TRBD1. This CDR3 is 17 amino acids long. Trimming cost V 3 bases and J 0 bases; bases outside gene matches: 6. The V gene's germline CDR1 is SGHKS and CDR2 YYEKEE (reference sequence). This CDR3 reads CASSSGTGAHSNQPQHF. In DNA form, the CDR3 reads TGTGCCAGCAGCTCCGGGACAGGGGCACATAGCAATCAGCCCCAGCATTTT.

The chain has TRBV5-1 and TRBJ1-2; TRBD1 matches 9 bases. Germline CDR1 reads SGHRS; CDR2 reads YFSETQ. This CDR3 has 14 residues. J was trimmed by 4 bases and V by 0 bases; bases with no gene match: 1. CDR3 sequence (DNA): TGCGCCAGCAGCTTGGGACAGGGGGTCTATGGCTACACCTTC. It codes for CASSLGQGVYGYTF.

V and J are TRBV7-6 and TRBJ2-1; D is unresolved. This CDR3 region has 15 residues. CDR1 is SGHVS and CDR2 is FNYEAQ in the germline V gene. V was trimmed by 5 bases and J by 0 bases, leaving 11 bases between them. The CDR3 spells CASSAAPSSYNEQFF. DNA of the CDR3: TGTGCCAGCAGCGCAGCACCTAGCTCCTACAATGAGCAGTTCTTC.

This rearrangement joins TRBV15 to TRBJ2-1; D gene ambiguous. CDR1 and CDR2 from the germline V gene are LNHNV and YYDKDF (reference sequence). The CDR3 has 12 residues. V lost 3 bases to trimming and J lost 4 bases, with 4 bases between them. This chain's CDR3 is CATSSGYNEQFF. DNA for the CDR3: TGTGCCACCAGCAGCGGGTACAATGAGCAGTTCTTC.

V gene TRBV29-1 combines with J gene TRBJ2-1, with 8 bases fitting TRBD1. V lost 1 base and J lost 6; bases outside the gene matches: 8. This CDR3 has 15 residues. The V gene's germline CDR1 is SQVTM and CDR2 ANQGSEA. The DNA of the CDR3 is TGCAGCGTTGAAGGCCAAGGACAGGGTTTCAATGAGCAGTTCTTC. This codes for CSVEGQGQGFNEQFF.

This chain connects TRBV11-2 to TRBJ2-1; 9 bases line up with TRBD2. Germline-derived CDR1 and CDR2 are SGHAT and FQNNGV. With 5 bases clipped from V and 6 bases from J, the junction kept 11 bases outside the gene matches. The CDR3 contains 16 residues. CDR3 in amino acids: CASSPLGSGGLNEQFF. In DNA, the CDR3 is TGTGCCAGCAGCCCCCTGGGTAGCGGGGGACTCAATGAGCAGTTCTTC.

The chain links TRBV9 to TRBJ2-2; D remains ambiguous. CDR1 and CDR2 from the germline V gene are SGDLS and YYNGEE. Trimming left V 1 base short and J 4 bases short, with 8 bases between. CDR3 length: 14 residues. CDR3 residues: CASSVTFSTGELFF. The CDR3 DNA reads TGTGCCAGCAGCGTAACTTTTAGCACCGGGGAGCTGTTTTTT.

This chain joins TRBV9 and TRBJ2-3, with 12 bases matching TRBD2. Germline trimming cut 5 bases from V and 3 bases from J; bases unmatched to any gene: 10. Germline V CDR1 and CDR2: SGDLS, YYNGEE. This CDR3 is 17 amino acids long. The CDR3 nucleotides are TGTGCCAGCAGTAACAGTAGGACTAGCGGGGTGACAGATACGCAGTATTTT. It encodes CASSNSRTSGVTDTQYF.

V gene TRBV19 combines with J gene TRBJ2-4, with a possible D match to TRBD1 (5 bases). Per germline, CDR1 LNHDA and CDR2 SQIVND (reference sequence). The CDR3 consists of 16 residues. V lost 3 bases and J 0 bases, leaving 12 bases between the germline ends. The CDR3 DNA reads TGTGCCAGTAGTATGCCGGACACGACAGCCAAAAACATTCAGTACTTC. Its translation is CASSMPDTTAKNIQYF.

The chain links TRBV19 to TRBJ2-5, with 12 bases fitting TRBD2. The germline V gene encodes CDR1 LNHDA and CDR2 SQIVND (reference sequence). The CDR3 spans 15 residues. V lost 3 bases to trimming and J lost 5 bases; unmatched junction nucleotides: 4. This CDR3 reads CASSIKTSGSETQYF. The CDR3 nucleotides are TGTGCCAGTAGTATCAAGACTAGCGGGAGTGAGACCCAGTACTTC. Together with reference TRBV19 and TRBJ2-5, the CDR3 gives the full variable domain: DGGITQSPKYLFRKEGQNVTLSCEQNLNHDAMYWYRQDPGQGLRLIYYSQIVNDFQKGDIAEGYSVSREKKESFPLTVTSAQKNPTAFYLCASSIKTSGSETQYFGPGTRLLVL.

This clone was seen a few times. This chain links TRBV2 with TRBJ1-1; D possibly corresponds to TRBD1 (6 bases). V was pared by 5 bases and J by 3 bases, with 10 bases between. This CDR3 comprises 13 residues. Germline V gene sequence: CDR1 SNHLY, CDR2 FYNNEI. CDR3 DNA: TGTGCCAGCAGTCAGGGGCCGTACACTGAAGCTTTCTTT. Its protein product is CASSQGPYTEAFF.

The CDR3 bases are TGTGCCAGCACAGCGGGAGAGCCCACAGATACGCAGTATTTT. Protein sequence: CASTAGEPTDTQYF. The chain uses TRBV9 and TRBJ2-3, with 8 bases aligning to TRBD2. The CDR3 is 14 residues long. Losses at the gene ends were 6 bases for V and 2 bases for J; bases not matched to a gene: 5. CDR1 is SGDLS and CDR2 is YYNGEE in the germline V gene.

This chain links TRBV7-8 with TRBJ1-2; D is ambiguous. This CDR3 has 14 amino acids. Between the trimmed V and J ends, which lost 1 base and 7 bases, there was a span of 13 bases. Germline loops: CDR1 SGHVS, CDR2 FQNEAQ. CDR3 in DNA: TGTGCCAGCAGCTTAGACGGAGGTTTCGGTGGCTACACCTTC. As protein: CASSLDGGFGGYTF.

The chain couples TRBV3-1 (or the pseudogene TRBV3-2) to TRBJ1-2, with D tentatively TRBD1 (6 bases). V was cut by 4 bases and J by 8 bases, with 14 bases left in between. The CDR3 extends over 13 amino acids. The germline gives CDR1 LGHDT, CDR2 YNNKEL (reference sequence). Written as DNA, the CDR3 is TGTGCCAGCAGCCGGGACACCCCGGGCGGCTACACCTTC. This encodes CASSRDTPGGYTF.

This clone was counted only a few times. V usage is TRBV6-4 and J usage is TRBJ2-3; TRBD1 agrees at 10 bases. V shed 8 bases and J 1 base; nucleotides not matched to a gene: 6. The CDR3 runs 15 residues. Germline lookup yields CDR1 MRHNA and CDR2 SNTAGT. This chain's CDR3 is CASATGTGGTDTQYF. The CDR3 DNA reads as TGTGCCAGCGCAACCGGGACAGGGGGCACAGATACGCAGTATTTT.

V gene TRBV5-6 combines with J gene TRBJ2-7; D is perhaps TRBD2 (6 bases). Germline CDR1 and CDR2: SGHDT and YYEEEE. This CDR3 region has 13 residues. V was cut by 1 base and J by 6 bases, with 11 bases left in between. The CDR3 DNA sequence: TGTGCCAGCAGCTTGCGGGGACTCTTCGAGCAGTACTTC. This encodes CASSLRGLFEQYF.

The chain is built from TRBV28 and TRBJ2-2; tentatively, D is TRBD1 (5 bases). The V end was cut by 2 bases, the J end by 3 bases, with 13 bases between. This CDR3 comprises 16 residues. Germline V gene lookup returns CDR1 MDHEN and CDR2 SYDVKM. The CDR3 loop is CASSLDRGAHTGELFF. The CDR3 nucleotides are TGTGCCAGCAGTTTAGATAGGGGCGCCCACACCGGGGAGCTGTTTTTT.

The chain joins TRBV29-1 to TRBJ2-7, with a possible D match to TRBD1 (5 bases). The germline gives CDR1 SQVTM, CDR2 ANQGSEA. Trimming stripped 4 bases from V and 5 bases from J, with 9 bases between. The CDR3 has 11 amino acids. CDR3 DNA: TGCAGCGTTGGACAGTCGGACGAGCAGTACTTC. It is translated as CSVGQSDEQYF.

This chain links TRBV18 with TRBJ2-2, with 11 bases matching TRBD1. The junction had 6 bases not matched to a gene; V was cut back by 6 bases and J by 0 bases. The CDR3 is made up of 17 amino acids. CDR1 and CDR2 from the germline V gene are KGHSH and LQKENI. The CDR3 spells CASSLRTGGTNTGELFF. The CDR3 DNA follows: TGTGCCAGCTCCCTCCGGACAGGGGGCACGAACACCGGGGAGCTGTTTTTT.

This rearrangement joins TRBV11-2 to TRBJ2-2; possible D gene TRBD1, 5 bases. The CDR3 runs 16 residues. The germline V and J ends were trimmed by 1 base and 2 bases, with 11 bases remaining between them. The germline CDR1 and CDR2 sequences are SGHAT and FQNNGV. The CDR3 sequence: CASSLVPGRNTGELFF. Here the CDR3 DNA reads TGTGCCAGCAGCTTAGTCCCAGGGCGCAACACCGGGGAGCTGTTTTTT.

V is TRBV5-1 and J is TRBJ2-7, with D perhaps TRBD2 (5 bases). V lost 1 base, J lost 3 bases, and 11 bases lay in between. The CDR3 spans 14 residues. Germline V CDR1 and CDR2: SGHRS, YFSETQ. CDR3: CASSLYEGDYEQYF. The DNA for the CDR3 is TGCGCCAGCAGCTTGTATGAGGGTGACTACGAGCAGTACTTC.

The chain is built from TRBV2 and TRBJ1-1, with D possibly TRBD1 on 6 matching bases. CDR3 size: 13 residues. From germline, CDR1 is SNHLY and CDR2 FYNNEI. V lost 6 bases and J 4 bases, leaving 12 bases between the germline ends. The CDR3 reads CASRTGGATEAFF. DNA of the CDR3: TGTGCCAGCAGAACGGGGGGCGCCACTGAAGCTTTCTTT. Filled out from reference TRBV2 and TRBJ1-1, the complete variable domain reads EPEVTQTPSHQVTQMGQEVILRCVPISNHLYFYWYRQILGQKVEFLVSFYNNEISEKSEIFDDQFSVERPDGSNFTLKIRSTKLEDSAMYFCASRTGGATEAFFGQGTRLTVV.

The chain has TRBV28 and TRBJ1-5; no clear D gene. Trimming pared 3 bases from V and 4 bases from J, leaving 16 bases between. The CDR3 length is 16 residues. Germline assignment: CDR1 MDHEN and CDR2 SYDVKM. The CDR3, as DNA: TGTGCCAGCAGTTTGGCGGGCGACACCCGTAATCAGCCCCAGCATTTT. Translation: CASSLAGDTRNQPQHF.

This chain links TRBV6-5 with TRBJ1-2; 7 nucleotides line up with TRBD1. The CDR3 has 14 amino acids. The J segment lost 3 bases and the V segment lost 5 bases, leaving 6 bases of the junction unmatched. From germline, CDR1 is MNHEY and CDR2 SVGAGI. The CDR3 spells CASSQGGLDYGYTF. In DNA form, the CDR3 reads TGTGCCAGCAGTCAGGGGGGTTTAGACTATGGCTACACCTTC.

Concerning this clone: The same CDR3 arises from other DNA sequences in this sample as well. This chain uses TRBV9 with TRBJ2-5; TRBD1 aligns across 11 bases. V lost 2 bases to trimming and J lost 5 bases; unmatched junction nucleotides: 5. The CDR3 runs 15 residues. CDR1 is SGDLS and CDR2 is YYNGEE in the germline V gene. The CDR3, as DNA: TGTGCCAGCAGCGTCGGGACAGGGGGTGAGGAGACCCAGTACTTC. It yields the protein CASSVGTGGEETQYF.

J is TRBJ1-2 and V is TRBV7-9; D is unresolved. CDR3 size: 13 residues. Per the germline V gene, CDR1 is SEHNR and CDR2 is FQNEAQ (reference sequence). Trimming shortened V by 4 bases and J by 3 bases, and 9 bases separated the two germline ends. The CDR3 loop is CASSSLTYYGYTF. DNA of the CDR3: TGTGCCAGCAGCTCTCTGACATACTATGGCTACACCTTC.

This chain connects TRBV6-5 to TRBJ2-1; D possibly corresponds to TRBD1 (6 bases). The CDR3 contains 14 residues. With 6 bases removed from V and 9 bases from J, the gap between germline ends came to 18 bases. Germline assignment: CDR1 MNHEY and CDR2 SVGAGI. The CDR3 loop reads CASSALRDMGEQFF. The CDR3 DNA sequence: TGTGCCAGCAGCGCCCTCAGGGACATGGGTGAGCAGTTCTTC.

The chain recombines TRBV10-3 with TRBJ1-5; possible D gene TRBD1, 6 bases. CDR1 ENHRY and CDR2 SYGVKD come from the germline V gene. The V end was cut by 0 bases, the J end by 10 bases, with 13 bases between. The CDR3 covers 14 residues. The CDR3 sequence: CAISESRGYEPQHF. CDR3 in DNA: TGTGCCATCAGTGAGTCAAGGGGGTATGAACCCCAGCATTTT.

The CDR3 protein is CSVESREGNTEAFF. CDR3 in DNA: TGCAGCGTTGAAAGCAGGGAAGGAAACACTGAAGCTTTCTTT. This chain connects TRBV29-1 to TRBJ1-1; a possible D gene is TRBD1 (5 bases). Trimming left V 2 bases short and J 2 bases short, with 12 bases between. Germline lookup yields CDR1 SQVTM and CDR2 ANQGSEA. The CDR3 is 14 residues long. Supplemented by reference TRBV29-1 and TRBJ1-1, the full variable domain reads SAVISQKPSRDICQRGTSLTIQCQVDSQVTMMFWYRQQPGQSLTLIATANQGSEATYESGFVIDKFPISRPNLTFSTLTVSNMSPEDSSIYLCSVESREGNTEAFFGQGTRLTVV.

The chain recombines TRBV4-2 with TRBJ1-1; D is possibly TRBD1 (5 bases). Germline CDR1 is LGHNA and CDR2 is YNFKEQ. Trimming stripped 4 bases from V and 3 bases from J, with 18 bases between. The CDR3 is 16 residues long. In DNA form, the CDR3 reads TGTGCCAGCAGCCTACTAACGCAGGGTGTCGACACTGAAGCTTTCTTT. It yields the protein CASSLLTQGVDTEAFF.

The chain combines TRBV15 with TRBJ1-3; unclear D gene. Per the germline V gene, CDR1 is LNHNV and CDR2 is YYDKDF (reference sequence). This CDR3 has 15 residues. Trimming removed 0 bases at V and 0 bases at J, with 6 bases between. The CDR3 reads CATSRDPNSGNTIYF. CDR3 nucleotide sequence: TGTGCCACCAGCAGAGATCCAAACTCTGGAAACACCATATATTTT.

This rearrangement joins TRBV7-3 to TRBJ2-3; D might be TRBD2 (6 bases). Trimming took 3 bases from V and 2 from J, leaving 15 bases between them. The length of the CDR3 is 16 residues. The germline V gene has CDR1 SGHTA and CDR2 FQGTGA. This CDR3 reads CASSFGPGLITDTQYF. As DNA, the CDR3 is TGTGCCAGCAGCTTTGGTCCGGGACTCATCACAGATACGCAGTATTTT. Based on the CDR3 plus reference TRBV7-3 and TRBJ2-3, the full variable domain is GAGVSQTPSNKVTEKGKYVELRCDPISGHTALYWYRQSLGQGPEFLIYFQGTGAADDSGLPNDRFFAVRPEGSVSTLKIQRTERGDSAVYLCASSFGPGLITDTQYFGPGTRLTVL.